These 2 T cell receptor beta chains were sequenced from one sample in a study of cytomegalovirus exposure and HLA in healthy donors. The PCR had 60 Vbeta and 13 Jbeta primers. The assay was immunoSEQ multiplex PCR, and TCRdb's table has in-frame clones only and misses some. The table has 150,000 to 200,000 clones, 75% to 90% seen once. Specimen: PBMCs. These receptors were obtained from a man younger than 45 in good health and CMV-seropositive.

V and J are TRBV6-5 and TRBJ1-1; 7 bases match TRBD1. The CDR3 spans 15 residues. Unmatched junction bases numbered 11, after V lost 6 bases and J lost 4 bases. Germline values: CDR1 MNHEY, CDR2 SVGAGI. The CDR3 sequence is CASRFNRGDGTEAFF. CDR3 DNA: TGTGCCAGCAGATTTAACAGGGGTGATGGCACTGAAGCTTTCTTT.

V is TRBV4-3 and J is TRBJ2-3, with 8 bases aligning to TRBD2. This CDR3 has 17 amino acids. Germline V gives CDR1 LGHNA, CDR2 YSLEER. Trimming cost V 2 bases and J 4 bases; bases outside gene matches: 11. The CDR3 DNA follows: TGCGCCAGCAGCCAAAACCTTCCGGGGGGGCCCTCAGATACGCAGTATTTT. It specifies CASSQNLPGGPSDTQYF.